The 8 T cell receptor beta chains below all came from one sample that was sequenced in a study of blood T cell repertoires in COVID-19. The assay was immunoSEQ multiplex PCR, and TCRdb's table has in-frame clones only and misses some. The repertoire holds about 73,000 clones, with roughly four fifths as singletons. The sample comprised peripheral blood. The receptors derive from a woman aged 55-70 years with acute or convalescent COVID-19.

Only one count was recorded for this clone. The V gene is TRBV10-3, the J gene TRBJ1-6; D gene uncertain. The V gene's germline CDR1 is ENHRY and CDR2 SYGVKD. This CDR3 spans 16 amino acids. V shed 0 bases and J shed 10 bases, with 16 bases lying between them. CDR3: CAISESIMYSGSPLHF. In DNA, the CDR3 is TGTGCCATCAGTGAGTCGATTATGTATTCGGGGTCACCCCTCCACTTT.

The rearrangement links TRBV10-2 to TRBJ2-5, with D possibly being TRBD1 (5 bases). The germline gives CDR1 WSHSY, CDR2 SAAADI. With 3 bases removed from V and 1 base from J, the gap between germline ends came to 12 bases. The CDR3 is 15 residues long. The CDR3 here is CASSERGRTQETQYF. The DNA for the CDR3 is TGCGCCAGCAGTGAAAGGGGAAGAACCCAAGAGACCCAGTACTTC.

This chain connects TRBV5-1 to TRBJ2-2; tentatively, D is TRBD1 (5 bases). The V end lost 4 bases, the J end lost 1 base, and 11 bases lay between the germline ends. The CDR3 has 15 residues. Germline CDR1 SGHRS, CDR2 YFSETQ. Here the CDR3 DNA reads TGCGCCAGCAGCGGTCAGGGCGGGAACACCGGGGAGCTGTTTTTT. Translation: CASSGQGGNTGELFF.

The rearrangement uses TRBV5-4 and TRBJ2-7; the match to TRBD1 covers 7 bases. The J segment lost 5 bases and the V segment lost 4 bases, leaving 9 bases of the junction unmatched. Per germline, CDR1 SGHNT and CDR2 YYREEE (reference sequence). CDR3 length equals 14 residues. The CDR3 region has the DNA TGTGCCAGCAGCCTGAAGACAGGGACGGACGAGCAGTACTTC. Protein: CASSLKTGTDEQYF.

The rearrangement joins TRBV6-6 to TRBJ2-5; 9 bases fit TRBD2. Germline V gene lookup returns CDR1 MNHNY and CDR2 SVGAGI (reference sequence). Trimming at V came to 10 bases and at J to 5 bases, leaving 5 bases not matched to a gene. CDR3 size: 12 residues. CDR3 sequence: CATRTSEETQYF. The CDR3 DNA reads TGTGCCACTAGGACTAGCGAGGAGACCCAGTACTTC.

This chain connects TRBV27 to TRBJ2-1, with 11 bases fitting TRBD2. In germline, CDR1 is MNHEY, CDR2 SMNVEV (reference sequence). This CDR3 is built from 15 residues. J was trimmed by 5 bases and V by 2 bases; bases with no gene match: 2. CDR3 nucleotide sequence: TGTGCCAGCAGTTTAGAGGGACTAGCGGACAATGAGCAGTTCTTC. It is translated as CASSLEGLADNEQFF.

The chain links TRBV7-2 to TRBJ1-5, with no clear D. Germline CDR1 reads SGHTA; CDR2 reads FQGNSA. This CDR3 region has 14 residues. The germline V and J ends were trimmed by 1 base and 6 bases, with 10 bases remaining between them. The CDR3 spells CASSLDLGGQPQHF. In nucleotides, the CDR3 is TGTGCCAGCAGCTTAGATCTAGGCGGTCAGCCCCAGCATTTT.

This clone was detected only once. This sequence joins TRBV2 and TRBJ2-3; 7 nucleotides agree with TRBD1. The V and J ends lost 8 bases and 6 bases, in that order; junction bases with no gene match: 5. Germline values: CDR1 SNHLY, CDR2 FYNNEI. CDR3 length: 12 residues. The CDR3, as DNA: TGTGCCAGCTGTACAGGGGAGGATACGCAGTATTTT. It yields the protein CASCTGEDTQYF.